The clone carrying this T cell receptor (beta chain) was recorded a few times. Its specificity is not known. Each CDR3 protein gets one entry after TCRdb re-called the 5' RACE reads with MiXCR. Among fewer than 750,000 distinct CDR3 sequences listed, about 20% were seen once. This specimen belongs to a study of CD8 T cells in ankylosing spondylitis. Study-wide results and caveats: Disease-linked clones bore a CD8+ phenotype, appearing relatively rarely in peripheral blood. Researchers reportedly found disease-linked clones significantly enriched in matched ankylosing spondylitis synovial fluid. About 8 highly homologous variants made up a TCR beta motif that seemed to typify ankylosing spondylitis blood.

This CDR3 comprises 14 residues. V gave up 4 bases and J gave up 4 bases, with 13 bases separating them. In germline, CDR1 is LGHDT, CDR2 YNNKEL (reference sequence). The gene calls are TRBV3-1 and TRBJ1-1; D is unresolved. The sequenced sample consisted of blood, either unsorted or a sorted T cell fraction (not recorded which). The receptor was isolated from a male donor with ankylosing spondylitis. Here the CDR3 reads CASSRGGGGTEAFF. CDR3 bases: TGTGCCAGCAGCCGAGGAGGAGGCGGCACTGAAGCTTTCTTT.